This is a list of T cell receptor beta chains from one sample in a study of T cells after yellow fever vaccination. TCRdb reprocessed the 5' RACE reads via MiXCR and lists one record per CDR3 protein. The table shows under 550,000 distinct CDR3 sequences, with 21% occurring only once. The input for sequencing was PBMCs, taken roughly 23 days after the first yellow fever vaccination. The source is a man between 18 and 29 years old who received the YFV17D yellow fever vaccine. Each CDR3 is given with its conserved first and last residue. A D gene is named only where the DNA matches it firmly. Size is stated for part of the rows, as once, few or many counts, or as a class when the clone is expanded.

J: TRBJ1-5
V: TRBV12-3/TRBV12-4
D: TRBD1
size: few
DNA: TGTGCCAGCAGTTTCAGGGGGCATCAGCCCCAGCATTTT
CDR3: CASSFRGHQPQHF

J: TRBJ2-5
V: TRBV5-1
D: -
size: -
DNA: TGCGCCAGCAGCAGATGGTCGGCGGAGACCCAGTACTTC
CDR3: CASSRWSAETQYF

J: TRBJ1-5
V: TRBV15
D: TRBD1
size: few
DNA: TGTGCCACCAGCAGGGACAGGGACAATCAGCCCCAGCATTTT
CDR3: CATSRDRDNQPQHF

J: TRBJ2-3
V: TRBV4-3
D: -
size: -
DNA: TGCGCCAGCAGCCAAGAGGAGGCAGATACGCAGTATTTT
CDR3: CASSQEEADTQYF

J: TRBJ2-5
V: TRBV29-1
D: TRBD2
size: -
DNA: TGCAGCGCTAGTCCCCCTCCGGGACAGCTAGCGGGGGAGGAGACCCAGTACTTC
CDR3: CSASPPPGQLAGEETQYF

J: TRBJ2-2
V: TRBV7-2
D: -
size: few
DNA: TGTGCCAGCAGCTTTGCTCAGCTAGCGAACACCGGGGAGCTGTTTTTT
CDR3: CASSFAQLANTGELFF

J: TRBJ1-5
V: TRBV7-8
D: -
size: few
DNA: TGTGCCAGCAGCTTAGCAGGGGGAACTCAGCCCCAGCATTTT
CDR3: CASSLAGGTQPQHF

J: TRBJ2-7
V: TRBV5-1
D: -
size: few
DNA: TGCGCCAGCCGGATACACTACGAGCAGTACTTC
CDR3: CASRIHYEQYF

J: TRBJ2-5
V: TRBV15
D: -
size: few
DNA: TGTGCCACCCTAGGTGCGGAGACCCAGTACTTC
CDR3: CATLGAETQYF

J: TRBJ1-1
V: TRBV20-1
D: -
size: few
DNA: TGCAGTGCTAGAGGCCGGCCAGGCTTCAACACTGAAGCTTTCTTT
CDR3: CSARGRPGFNTEAFF

J: TRBJ1-2
V: TRBV6-5
D: -
size: few
DNA: TGTGCCAGCAGTTTCCGTCGTGGGGGGGCTGGCTATGGCTACACCTTC
CDR3: CASSFRRGGAGYGYTF

J: TRBJ1-2
V: TRBV9
D: -
size: -
DNA: TGTGCCAGCAGCCCCCAGGGGCCCGGCTATGGCTACACCTTC
CDR3: CASSPQGPGYGYTF

J: TRBJ2-1
V: TRBV20-1
D: TRBD1
size: few
DNA: TGCAGTGCTAGATCCTTGGGACAGGAGTTACCGTTCTTC
CDR3: CSARSLGQELPFF

J: TRBJ2-2
V: TRBV24-1
D: TRBD2
size: few
DNA: TGTGCCACCCAGGGACTAGCGGACACCGGGGAGCTGTTTTTT
CDR3: CATQGLADTGELFF

J: TRBJ2-3
V: TRBV10-3
D: TRBD2
size: few
DNA: TGTTCCAGCCTAGCGGGGGGAACAGATACGCAGTATTTT
CDR3: CSSLAGGTDTQYF

J: TRBJ1-2
V: TRBV12-3/TRBV12-4
D: TRBD1
size: few
DNA: TGTGCCAGCAGTTTCACAGGGGCTAACTATGGCTACACCTTC
CDR3: CASSFTGANYGYTF

J: TRBJ1-2
V: TRBV19
D: -
size: few
DNA: TGTGCCAGTAGGCGTTACTATGGCTACACCTTC
CDR3: CASRRYYGYTF

J: TRBJ1-6
V: TRBV4-1
D: TRBD1
size: -
DNA: TGCGCCAGCAGCCAAGAAGGAGGACAGGGGAATTCACCCCTCCACTTT
CDR3: CASSQEGGQGNSPLHF

J: TRBJ1-2
V: TRBV5-1
D: -
size: few
DNA: TGCGCCAGCAGACCGGACCCCGGCAGACAAAACTATGGCTACACCTTC
CDR3: CASRPDPGRQNYGYTF

J: TRBJ2-1
V: TRBV7-2
D: -
size: -
DNA: TGTGCCAGCAGCTTTATGCGACTTGAGCAGTTCTTC
CDR3: CASSFMRLEQFF

J: TRBJ1-1
V: TRBV20-1
D: TRBD1
size: few
DNA: TGCAGCCCCTTAGACAGGGGACGATACTGGAACACTGAAGCTTTCTTT
CDR3: CSPLDRGRYWNTEAFF

J: TRBJ2-7
V: TRBV4-1
D: TRBD1
size: -
DNA: TGCGCCAGCAGCCAAGAGGGGACAGTAACCTACGAGCAGTACTTC
CDR3: CASSQEGTVTYEQYF

J: TRBJ2-4
V: TRBV6-2/TRBV6-3
D: TRBD2
size: few
DNA: TGTGCCAGCAGTTACCGCGGGAGAATCATCCCCCAGTACTTC
CDR3: CASSYRGRIIPQYF

J: TRBJ2-2
V: TRBV4-1
D: -
size: few
DNA: TGCGCCAGCAGCCAAGCTAGGGGGAGGGGTGTCACCGGGGAGCTGTTTTTT
CDR3: CASSQARGRGVTGELFF

J: TRBJ2-5
V: TRBV9
D: TRBD2
size: few
DNA: TGTGCCAGCAGCACGGGACTAGCGGAAGAGACCCAGTACTTC
CDR3: CASSTGLAEETQYF

J: TRBJ2-6
V: TRBV7-3
D: TRBD2
size: -
DNA: TGTGCCAGCAGCCCGACTAGCGGGGGAACTGGGGCCAACGTCCTGACTTTC
CDR3: CASSPTSGGTGANVLTF

J: TRBJ1-2
V: TRBV11-2
D: -
size: -
DNA: TGTGCCAGCAGCTTAGTGGAGGGACATGGCTACACCTTC
CDR3: CASSLVEGHGYTF

J: TRBJ1-5
V: TRBV12-3/TRBV12-4
D: -
size: -
DNA: TGTGCCAGCAGCCCGCGTACCCCCGGGAGGGGGCAGCCCCAGCATTTT
CDR3: CASSPRTPGRGQPQHF

J: TRBJ2-2
V: TRBV11-2
D: -
size: few
DNA: TGTGCCAGCAGCTTATACCGGGACTCCCACCCCGGGGAGCTGTTTTTT
CDR3: CASSLYRDSHPGELFF

J: TRBJ2-3
V: TRBV6-2/TRBV6-3
D: -
size: few
DNA: TGTGCCAGCAGTACCCTGCAGAGAACGCAGTATTTT
CDR3: CASSTLQRTQYF

J: TRBJ1-4
V: TRBV4-3
D: -
size: -
DNA: TGCGCCAGCAGCCTCGACAGTACCAATAATGAAAAACTGTTTTTT
CDR3: CASSLDSTNNEKLFF

J: TRBJ1-4
V: TRBV7-8
D: TRBD1
size: -
DNA: TGTGCCAGCAGCTTAGGGTCAGGGGGAATATCAACTAATGAAAAACTGTTTTTT
CDR3: CASSLGSGGISTNEKLFF

J: TRBJ1-2
V: TRBV11-2
D: TRBD1
size: -
DNA: TGTGCCAGCAGCCCCGGGACAGGGAGTGGCTACACCTTC
CDR3: CASSPGTGSGYTF

J: TRBJ2-3
V: TRBV20-1
D: TRBD2
size: few
DNA: TGCAGTGCTAGGGCCGGGGCTAGCGGGGGAGCAGATACGCAGTATTTT
CDR3: CSARAGASGGADTQYF

J: TRBJ1-3
V: TRBV10-2
D: TRBD1
size: many
DNA: TGCGCCAGCACTGACAGGGCTGGAAACACCATATATTTT
CDR3: CASTDRAGNTIYF

J: TRBJ1-6
V: TRBV20-1
D: -
size: -
DNA: TGCAGTGGGGATAGGCAGGGCCCATCACCCCTCCACTTT
CDR3: CSGDRQGPSPLHF

J: TRBJ2-1
V: TRBV7-2
D: -
size: few
DNA: TGTGCCAGCAGCCCGCAGGAGAATGAGCAGTTCTTC
CDR3: CASSPQENEQFF

J: TRBJ2-3
V: TRBV3-1
D: -
size: -
DNA: TGTGCCAGCAGCCTCTCAAATACGCAGTATTTT
CDR3: CASSLSNTQYF

J: TRBJ2-5
V: TRBV27
D: -
size: -
DNA: TGTGCCAGCAGTAGCCGGGACACAAGCCAAGAGACCCAGTACTTC
CDR3: CASSSRDTSQETQYF

J: TRBJ2-1
V: TRBV7-9
D: -
size: -
DNA: TGTGCCAGCATCCCAAGGACCGATTCCTACAATGAGCAGTTCTTC
CDR3: CASIPRTDSYNEQFF

J: TRBJ2-2
V: TRBV7-9
D: -
size: few
DNA: TGTGCCAGCAGCCAAGTCGTGAACACCGGGGAGCTGTTTTTT
CDR3: CASSQVVNTGELFF

J: TRBJ1-6
V: TRBV7-6
D: -
size: -
DNA: TGTGCCAGCAGCTCAGATGGGTACTCACCCCTCCACTTT
CDR3: CASSSDGYSPLHF

J: TRBJ1-4
V: TRBV27
D: -
size: -
DNA: TGTGCCAGCAGCAAAGGGGCATTAGATGAAAAACTGTTTTTT
CDR3: CASSKGALDEKLFF